These T cell receptor beta chains were read from a single sample in a study of T cells in Graves' hyperthyroidism and ophthalmopathy. TCRdb independently ran MiXCR on the multiplex PCR reads; one entry per CDR3 protein. The repertoire holds about 500,000 distinct CDR3 sequences, with about 16% as singletons. Material for sequencing was blood. The receptor set was obtained from a woman aged 25 to 39 with Graves' ophthalmopathy. The CDR3 runs from the conserved cysteine through the conserved F or W. The order of the fields is J gene, CDR3 length, V gene, CDR3 protein.

TRBJ1-5 | 16 | TRBV15 | CATSAPTGGWDQPQHF
TRBJ1-1 | 16 | TRBV18 | CASSPLDLGGDTEAFF
TRBJ2-1 | 17 | TRBV4-3 | CASSQGLAINPYNEQFF
TRBJ2-5 | 16 | TRBV2 | CASSVRLAGGQETQYF
TRBJ1-5 | 12 | TRBV29-1 | CSAGQGDQPQHF
TRBJ1-5 | 17 | TRBV7-7 | CASSLGHGTAENQPQHF
TRBJ1-2 | 18 | TRBV6-5 | CASSYSGSGSALDYGYTF
TRBJ1-6 | 14 | TRBV2 | CASTERGEESPLHF
TRBJ2-7 | 15 | TRBV6-2/TRBV6-3 | CASSYSGQKSYEQYF
TRBJ2-2 | 16 | TRBV3-1 | CASSPPGSGITGELFF
TRBJ1-5 | 14 | TRBV19 | CASSTQGAVQPQHF
TRBJ1-4 | 15 | TRBV5-8 | CASITPGQWNEKLFF
TRBJ2-1 | 15 | TRBV5-1 | CASSGAGGGPGEQFF
TRBJ2-1 | 11 | TRBV30 | CAWSVLFEQFF
TRBJ1-5 | 15 | TRBV27 | CASSLQGGRNQPQHF
TRBJ1-5 | 13 | TRBV10-2 | CATTRDTNQPQHF
TRBJ1-2 | 11 | TRBV12-3/TRBV12-4 | CASSYGDGYTF
TRBJ2-7 | 11 | TRBV10-3 | CAISTVNEQYF
TRBJ1-2 | 14 | TRBV29-1 | CSVDCRTAYYGYTF
TRBJ1-5 | 14 | TRBV7-9 | CASSLTGASQPQHF
TRBJ2-1 | 17 | TRBV11-2 | CASSLGLAGQGINEQFF
TRBJ2-3 | 15 | TRBV20-1 | CSASRLAARTDTQYF
TRBJ2-7 | 15 | TRBV30 | CAWSVLEPTNYEQYF
TRBJ2-7 | 15 | TRBV7-9 | CAAEELGGLTYEQYF
TRBJ2-6 | 16 | TRBV19 | CASSGFQSSGANVLTF
TRBJ1-2 | 14 | TRBV28 | CASSLGGQGHGYTF
TRBJ2-3 | 12 | TRBV24-1 | CATGRDWQEQYF
TRBJ2-7 | 12 | TRBV5-1 | CASSSGQGKQYF
TRBJ2-7 | 12 | TRBV7-9 | CASSLMAYEQYF
TRBJ2-7 | 15 | TRBV6-1 | CASIPYKTLTYEQYF
TRBJ1-2 | 15 | TRBV19 | CASSTIGTEVLGYTF
TRBJ1-4 | 14 | TRBV12-3/TRBV12-4 | CASTPNRVVEKLFF
TRBJ2-1 | 15 | TRBV7-2 | CASSFGLAGFHEQFF
TRBJ1-1 | 14 | TRBV20-1 | CSARDRAMNTEAFF
TRBJ1-2 | 16 | TRBV7-2 | CASSSRGEGQARGYTF
TRBJ2-2 | 15 | TRBV7-6 | CASSFEIAGTGELFF
TRBJ2-7 | 15 | TRBV3-1 | CASSQDPSGGYEQYF
TRBJ2-5 | 14 | TRBV14 | CASRLAGEGETQYF
TRBJ2-6 | 21 | TRBV2 | CASSEDILGGQGKSGANVLTF
TRBJ2-7 | 15 | TRBV4-1 | CASSQEPTSVHEQYF
TRBJ1-1 | 15 | TRBV20-1 | CSAAKPGVRNTEAFF
TRBJ2-7 | 13 | TRBV28 | CASSLREGNEQYF
TRBJ2-3 | 13 | TRBV7-2 | CASSSQRGDTQYF
TRBJ2-3 | 18 | TRBV7-2 | CAGSLVGVAGVRADTQYF
TRBJ2-7 | 15 | TRBV7-9 | CASSVLGDRSYEQYF
TRBJ2-3 | 15 | TRBV4-1 | CASSQARGFTDTQYF
TRBJ1-1 | 14 | TRBV6-9 | CASIWSQVNTEAFF
TRBJ1-2 | 14 | TRBV7-2 | CASSSPGTSYGYTF
TRBJ2-7 | 17 | TRBV11-2 | CASSLSGTGLGRYEQYF
TRBJ1-1 | 16 | TRBV4-1 | CASSLYTGREKNEAFF
TRBJ1-2 | 12 | TRBV4-2 | CASSQEDYGYTF
TRBJ2-1 | 13 | TRBV5-1 | CASSLEMYNEQFF
TRBJ2-3 | 18 | TRBV20-1 | CSAPPGTSRTTSTDTQYF